These 9 T cell receptor beta chains came from one sample sequenced in a study of cytomegalovirus exposure and HLA in healthy donors. Vbeta (60) and Jbeta (13) primers were used in the PCR. Some clones are missing from TCRdb's copy, which holds only in-frame ones; the method was immunoSEQ multiplex PCR. The table has more than 150,000 clones, 76% seen once. The sample consisted of PBMCs. The receptors were gathered from a man younger than 30 in good health and CMV-seronegative.

This clone was counted a single time. DNA of the CDR3: TGTGCCAGCAGCCCCTCACGTACACAGGGGGTGAACACTGAAGCTTTCTTT. Translated: CASSPSRTQGVNTEAFF. The V gene is TRBV11-1, the J gene TRBJ1-1; the match to TRBD1 covers 8 bases. Germline-derived CDR1 and CDR2 are SGHAT and FQDESV (reference sequence). After removal of 5 bases from V and 0 bases from J, the junction contained 11 bases not matched to a gene. There are 17 residues in the CDR3.

J is TRBJ1-2 and V is TRBV19; tentative D call: TRBD1 (6 bases). V lost 4 bases and J lost 3, with 6 bases in between. CDR1 is LNHDA, CDR2 SQIVND, per germline (reference sequence). This CDR3 is 12 amino acids long. CDR3 bases: TGTGCCAGTAGTAGACAGGACTATGGCTACACCTTC. Its translation: CASSRQDYGYTF. Supplemented by reference TRBV19 and TRBJ1-2, the full variable domain reads DGGITQSPKYLFRKEGQNVTLSCEQNLNHDAMYWYRQDPGQGLRLIYYSQIVNDFQKGDIAEGYSVSREKKESFPLTVTSAQKNPTAFYLCASSRQDYGYTFGSGTRLTVV.

V and J are TRBV2 and TRBJ1-6, with D possibly being TRBD1 (6 bases). The CDR3 loop spans 15 amino acids. Deletions cut 11 bases from V and 6 bases from J, with 20 bases between. Germline V gene lookup returns CDR1 SNHLY and CDR2 FYNNEI. The CDR3 DNA reads as TGTGCCGTCGAGGGGGGGTTCGAGGCTAATTCACCCCTCCACTTT. It specifies CAVEGGFEANSPLHF.

The chain links TRBV5-6 to TRBJ2-1; D is possibly TRBD2 (6 bases). The CDR3 is 15 amino acids. Trimming took 3 bases from V and 2 from J, leaving 12 bases between them. In germline, CDR1 is SGHDT, CDR2 YYEEEE. DNA for the CDR3: TGTGCCAGCAGCTCACAGCGGGTGACCTACAATGAGCAGTTCTTC. It encodes CASSSQRVTYNEQFF. The entire variable domain, with the rest obtained from reference TRBV5-6 and TRBJ2-1, is as follows: DAGVTQSPTHLIKTRGQQVTLRCSPKSGHDTVSWYQQALGQGPQFIFQYYEEEERQRGNFPDRFSGHQFPNYSSELNVNALLLGDSALYLCASSSQRVTYNEQFFGPGTRLTVL.

CDR3 bases: TGTGCCAGCAGCCCCGGGAGCGGGGGATACAATGAGCAGTTCTTC. It codes for CASSPGSGGYNEQFF. This chain links TRBV7-3 with TRBJ2-1; 8 bases align to TRBD2. CDR3 length equals 15 residues. Germline V gene sequence: CDR1 SGHTA, CDR2 FQGTGA. Unmatched junction bases numbered 7, after V lost 5 bases and J lost 4 bases. Based on the CDR3 plus reference TRBV7-3 and TRBJ2-1, the full variable domain is GAGVSQTPSNKVTEKGKYVELRCDPISGHTALYWYRQSLGQGPEFLIYFQGTGAADDSGLPNDRFFAVRPEGSVSTLKIQRTERGDSAVYLCASSPGSGGYNEQFFGPGTRLTVL.

The chain is built from TRBV5-1 and TRBJ2-3; TRBD2 matches at 8 bases. This CDR3 has 14 amino acids. CDR1 is SGHRS and CDR2 is YFSETQ in the germline V gene. Germline trimming cut 4 bases from V and 4 bases from J; bases unmatched to any gene: 5. CDR3 amino acids: CASSPRGGPDTQYF. The DNA of the CDR3 is TGCGCCAGCAGCCCACGGGGGGGACCAGATACGCAGTATTTT. The whole variable domain, filled in from reference TRBV5-1 and TRBJ2-3, reads KAGVTQTPRYLIKTRGQQVTLSCSPISGHRSVSWYQQTPGQGLQFLFEYFSETQRNKGNFPGRFSGRQFSNSRSEMNVSTLELGDSALYLCASSPRGGPDTQYFGPGTRLTVL.

The chain uses TRBV19 and TRBJ1-3, with a tentative D call TRBD1 (5 bases). The CDR3 is made up of 16 amino acids. Trimming took off 3 bases at V and 0 bases at J, with 12 bases between the two ends. Per germline, CDR1 LNHDA and CDR2 SQIVND (reference sequence). The CDR3 DNA follows: TGTGCCAGTAGTATTCGCGGCGGACACTCTGGAAACACCATATATTTT. This gives the protein CASSIRGGHSGNTIYF.

This clone was seen just once. The genes are TRBV5-1 and TRBJ1-1; D may be TRBD1 (5 bases). Trimming left V 0 bases short and J 3 bases short, with 12 bases between. CDR3 size: 15 residues. Looked up from germline, CDR1 is SGHRS and CDR2 is YFSETQ. CDR3 protein: CASSLAAGLDTEAFF. The CDR3 DNA is TGCGCCAGCAGCTTGGCGGCAGGGTTGGACACTGAAGCTTTCTTT.

The rearrangement joins TRBV11-2 to TRBJ1-1; possible D gene TRBD1, 5 bases. Germline CDR1 and CDR2: SGHAT and FQNNGV. The germline V and J ends were trimmed by 0 bases and 2 bases, with 10 bases remaining between them. CDR3 length equals 15 residues. The CDR3 sequence is CASSLDSGGNTEAFF. In nucleotides, the CDR3 is TGTGCCAGCAGCTTAGATTCCGGGGGAAACACTGAAGCTTTCTTT.